This TCR beta chain emerged from a study of CXCR3-negative and CXCR3-positive naive CD8 T cells. The method, 5' RACE with UMI labels, was used to prepare the TRB cDNA libraries. With the 5' RACE reads reprocessed, TCRdb shows one record per CDR3 protein and no DNA. Here the sample table reports 40,000 to 55,000 distinct CDR3 sequences. This CDR3 contains 13 residues. Germline loops: CDR1 MNHEY, CDR2 SVGAGI. Points on this clonotype: What it recognizes is unknown.

Study-wide points: The study inferred TCR strength from TRB CDR3 properties and found comparable surface CD5 between naive subsets. With CXCR3 expression partially decreased after cryopreservation, most assays relied on fresh PBMCs. CXCR3-negative naive cells had less hydrophobic TRB CDR3s than did CXCR3-positive naive cells.

This chain connects TRBV6-5 to TRBJ2-3. This receptor was identified in a human donor in good health. Some clones in this sample may be carry-over from other donors' samples. The sequenced sample was naive CXCR3- CD8+ T cells from blood. The subset denotes: CD45RO-CCR7+CD27+CD95- naive CD8+ T cells lacking CXCR3 (TNR3-). The chain's CDR3 is CASSYADTDTQYF.